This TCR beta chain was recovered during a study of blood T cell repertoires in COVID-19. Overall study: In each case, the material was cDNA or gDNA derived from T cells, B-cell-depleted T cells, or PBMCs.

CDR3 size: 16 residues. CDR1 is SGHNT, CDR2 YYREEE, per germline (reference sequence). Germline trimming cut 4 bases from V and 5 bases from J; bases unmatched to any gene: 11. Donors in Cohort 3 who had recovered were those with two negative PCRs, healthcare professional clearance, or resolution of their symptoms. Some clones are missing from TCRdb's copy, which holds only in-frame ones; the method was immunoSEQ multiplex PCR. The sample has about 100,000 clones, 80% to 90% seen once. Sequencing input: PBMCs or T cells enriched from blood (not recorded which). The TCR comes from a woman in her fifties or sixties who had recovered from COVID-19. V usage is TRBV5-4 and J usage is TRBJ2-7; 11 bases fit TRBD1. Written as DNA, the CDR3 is TGTGCCAGCAGCATCTCTAGGACAGGGGGCTTCCACGAGCAGTACTTC. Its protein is CASSISRTGGFHEQYF.